Following are 10 T cell receptor beta chains from one sample sequenced in a study of radiotherapy plus CTLA-4 blockade in lung cancer. The protocol was immunoSEQ multiplex PCR, while the TCRdb copy is restricted to in-frame clones and leaves out a portion. The table shows approximately 65,000 clones, with roughly 80% occurring only once. The sample was peripheral blood, taken from a patient treated with radiotherapy plus ipilimumab. The receptors here all came from a human donor with non-small cell lung cancer who had a complete response to radiotherapy plus ipilimumab.

The CDR3 loop is CASSYAGTTAYEQYF. The CDR3 nucleotides are TGTGCCAGCAGTTACGCTGGCACTACAGCCTACGAGCAGTACTTC. The chain carries TRBV6-5 and TRBJ2-7, with D unresolved. Per the germline V gene, CDR1 is MNHEY and CDR2 is SVGAGI. The length of the CDR3 is 15 residues. V was pared by 2 bases and J by 2 bases, with 13 bases between.

V gene TRBV5-5 combines with J gene TRBJ2-3, with TRBD2 as a possible D gene (5 bases). CDR3 length equals 14 residues. Germline V gene lookup returns CDR1 SGHKS and CDR2 YYEKEE (reference sequence). V lost 2 bases, J lost 2 bases, and 9 bases lay in between. This CDR3 reads CASSLEGYTDTQYF. CDR3 nucleotides: TGTGCCAGCAGCTTAGAGGGTTACACAGATACGCAGTATTTT.

CDR3 in amino acids: CASSFSGLGTQYF. The CDR3 DNA reads TGTGCCAGCAGCTTCTCGGGGTTAGGGACCCAGTACTTC. V gene TRBV7-9 combines with J gene TRBJ2-5, with D possibly TRBD2 on 5 matching bases. The CDR3 has 13 amino acids. Germline values: CDR1 SEHNR, CDR2 FQNEAQ (reference sequence). V was trimmed by 3 bases and J by 7 bases, leaving 12 bases between them.

This chain connects TRBV27 to TRBJ1-5; tentative D call: TRBD1 (5 bases). Germline-derived CDR1 and CDR2 are MNHEY and SMNVEV (reference sequence). The CDR3 is 15 amino acids. The germline V and J ends were trimmed by 8 bases and 1 base, with 15 bases remaining between them. CDR3 region: CASQKLRDSNQPQHF. CDR3 sequence (DNA): TGTGCCAGCCAAAAACTCCGGGACAGCAATCAGCCCCAGCATTTT.

Remarks on this clone: This CDR3 is also generated by other DNA sequences in the sample. V usage is TRBV11-3 and J usage is TRBJ2-1, with 7 nucleotides matching TRBD2. Per germline, CDR1 SGHNT and CDR2 YENEEA. V trimming: 0 bases; J trimming: 4 bases; junction bases outside the gene matches: 6. CDR3 length equals 16 residues. The CDR3 sequence: CASSLESLAAYNEQFF. CDR3 nucleotides: TGTGCCAGCAGCTTAGAATCGCTAGCGGCATACAATGAGCAGTTCTTC.

The V and J genes are TRBV30 and TRBJ1-2, with TRBD1 matching over 7 bases. V dropped 3 bases and J dropped 8; count of bases not matched to a gene: 15. Germline V gene sequence: CDR1 GTSNPN, CDR2 SVGIG (reference sequence). CDR3 length: 15 amino acids. CDR3 region: CAWRNTGVLLGGYTF. The DNA for the CDR3 is TGTGCCTGGAGGAATACAGGGGTTCTTCTGGGGGGCTACACCTTC.

This clone has just a few counts. The V and J genes are TRBV18 and TRBJ2-1; D unresolved. Trimming pared 4 bases from V and 7 bases from J, leaving 14 bases between. CDR3 length: 14 amino acids. Germline CDR1 reads KGHSH; CDR2 reads LQKENI. The chain's CDR3 is CASSQRQIRNEQFF. The CDR3 DNA is TGTGCCAGCTCACAACGACAAATTAGGAATGAGCAGTTCTTC.

V gene TRBV5-1 combines with J gene TRBJ2-3; the D call may be TRBD1 or TRBD2 (6 bases each). V gave up 4 bases and J gave up 1 base, with 13 bases separating them. The germline V gene encodes CDR1 SGHRS and CDR2 YFSETQ. The CDR3 loop spans 15 amino acids. The CDR3 loop is CASSGSRGGTDTQYF. The CDR3 nucleotides are TGCGCCAGCAGCGGAAGTAGGGGGGGCACAGATACGCAGTATTTT.

The chain employs TRBV14 and TRBJ1-2, with 7 bases that match TRBD1. The trim removed 0 bases at V and 3 bases at J, leaving 1 base unmatched. Germline loops: CDR1 SGHDN, CDR2 FVKESK. CDR3 length equals 14 residues. The CDR3 is CASSQDRGDYGYTF. In nucleotides, the CDR3 is TGTGCCAGCAGCCAAGACAGGGGGGACTATGGCTACACCTTC.

The chain joins TRBV10-3 to TRBJ2-1, with 8 bases identical to TRBD1. Germline V gives CDR1 ENHRY, CDR2 SYGVKD. Trimming cost V 7 bases and J 9 bases; bases outside gene matches: 5. The CDR3 consists of 12 residues. The CDR3 DNA reads TGTGCCATCAACACCGGGACAGGTGAGCAGTTCTTC. This codes for CAINTGTGEQFF.